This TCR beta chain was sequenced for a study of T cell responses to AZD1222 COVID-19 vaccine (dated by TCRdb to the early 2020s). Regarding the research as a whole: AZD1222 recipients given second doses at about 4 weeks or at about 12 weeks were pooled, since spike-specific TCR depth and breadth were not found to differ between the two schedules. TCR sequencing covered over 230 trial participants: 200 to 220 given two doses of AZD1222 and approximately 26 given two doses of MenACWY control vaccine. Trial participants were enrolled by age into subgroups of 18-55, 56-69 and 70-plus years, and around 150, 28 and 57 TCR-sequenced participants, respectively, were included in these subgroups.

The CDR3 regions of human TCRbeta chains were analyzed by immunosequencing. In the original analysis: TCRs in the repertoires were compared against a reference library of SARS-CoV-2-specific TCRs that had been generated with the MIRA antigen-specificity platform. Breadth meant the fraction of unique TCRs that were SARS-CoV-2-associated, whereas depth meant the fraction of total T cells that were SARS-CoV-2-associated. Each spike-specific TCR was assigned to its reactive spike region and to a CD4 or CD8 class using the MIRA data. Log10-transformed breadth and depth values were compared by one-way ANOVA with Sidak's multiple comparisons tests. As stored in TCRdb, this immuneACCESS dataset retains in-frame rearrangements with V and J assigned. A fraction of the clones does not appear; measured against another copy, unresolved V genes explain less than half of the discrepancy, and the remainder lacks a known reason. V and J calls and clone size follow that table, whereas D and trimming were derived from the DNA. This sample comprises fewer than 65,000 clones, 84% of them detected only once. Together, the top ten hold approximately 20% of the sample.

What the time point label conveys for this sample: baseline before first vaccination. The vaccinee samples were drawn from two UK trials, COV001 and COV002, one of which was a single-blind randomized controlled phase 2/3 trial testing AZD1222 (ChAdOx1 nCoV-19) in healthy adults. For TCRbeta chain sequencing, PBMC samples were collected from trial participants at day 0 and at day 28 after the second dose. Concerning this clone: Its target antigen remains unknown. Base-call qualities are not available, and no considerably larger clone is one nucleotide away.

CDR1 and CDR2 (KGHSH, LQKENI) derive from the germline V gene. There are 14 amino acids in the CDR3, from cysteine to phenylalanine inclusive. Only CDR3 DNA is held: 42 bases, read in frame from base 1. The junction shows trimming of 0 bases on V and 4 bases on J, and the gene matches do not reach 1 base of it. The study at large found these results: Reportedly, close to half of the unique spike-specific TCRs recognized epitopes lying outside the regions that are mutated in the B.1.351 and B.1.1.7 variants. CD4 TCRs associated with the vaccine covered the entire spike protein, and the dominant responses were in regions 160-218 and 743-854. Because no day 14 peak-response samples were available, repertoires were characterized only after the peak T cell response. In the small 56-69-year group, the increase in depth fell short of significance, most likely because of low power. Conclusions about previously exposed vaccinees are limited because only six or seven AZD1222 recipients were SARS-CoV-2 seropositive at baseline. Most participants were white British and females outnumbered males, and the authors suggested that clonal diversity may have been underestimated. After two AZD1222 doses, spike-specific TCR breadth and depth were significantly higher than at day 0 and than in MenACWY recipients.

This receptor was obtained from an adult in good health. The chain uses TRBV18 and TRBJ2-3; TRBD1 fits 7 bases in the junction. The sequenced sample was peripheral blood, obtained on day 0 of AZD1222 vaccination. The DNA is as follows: TGTGCCAGCTCACCACCGGGACAGCCAGATACGCAGTATTTT. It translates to CASSPPGQPDTQYF.